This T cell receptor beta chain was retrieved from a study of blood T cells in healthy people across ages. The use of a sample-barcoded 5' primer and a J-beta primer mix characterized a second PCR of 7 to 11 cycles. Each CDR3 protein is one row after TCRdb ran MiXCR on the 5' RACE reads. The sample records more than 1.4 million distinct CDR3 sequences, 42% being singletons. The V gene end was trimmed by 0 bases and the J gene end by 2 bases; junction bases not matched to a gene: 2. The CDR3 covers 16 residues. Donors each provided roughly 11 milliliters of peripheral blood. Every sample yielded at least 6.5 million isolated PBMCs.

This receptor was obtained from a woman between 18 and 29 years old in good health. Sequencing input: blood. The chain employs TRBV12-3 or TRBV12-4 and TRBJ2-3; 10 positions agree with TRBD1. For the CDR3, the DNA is TGTGCCAGCAGTTTAGCGGGGACAGGGGACACAGATACGCAGTATTTT. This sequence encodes CASSLAGTGDTDTQYF.